This TCR beta chain was captured by sequencing in a study of cytomegalovirus exposure and HLA in healthy donors. The PCR was carried out with 60 Vbeta primers and 13 Jbeta primers. The method was immunoSEQ multiplex PCR; TCRdb's version includes in-frame clones alone and lacks a portion of them. In all, the sample yields 35,000 to 50,000 clones. This CDR3 spans 14 amino acids. Trimming took off 1 base at V and 10 bases at J, with 11 bases between the two ends. Germline CDR1 and CDR2: SGHNT and YENEEA. Healthy bone marrow donors made up the cohort. The source material was PBMCs. The chain recombines TRBV11-3 with TRBJ1-6; no reliable D call. The TCR sequence derives from a woman under 40 in good health and CMV-seropositive. CDR3 protein: CASSLAVTLSPLHF. CDR3 DNA: TGTGCCAGCAGCTTAGCGGTAACCCTCTCACCCCTCCACTTT.